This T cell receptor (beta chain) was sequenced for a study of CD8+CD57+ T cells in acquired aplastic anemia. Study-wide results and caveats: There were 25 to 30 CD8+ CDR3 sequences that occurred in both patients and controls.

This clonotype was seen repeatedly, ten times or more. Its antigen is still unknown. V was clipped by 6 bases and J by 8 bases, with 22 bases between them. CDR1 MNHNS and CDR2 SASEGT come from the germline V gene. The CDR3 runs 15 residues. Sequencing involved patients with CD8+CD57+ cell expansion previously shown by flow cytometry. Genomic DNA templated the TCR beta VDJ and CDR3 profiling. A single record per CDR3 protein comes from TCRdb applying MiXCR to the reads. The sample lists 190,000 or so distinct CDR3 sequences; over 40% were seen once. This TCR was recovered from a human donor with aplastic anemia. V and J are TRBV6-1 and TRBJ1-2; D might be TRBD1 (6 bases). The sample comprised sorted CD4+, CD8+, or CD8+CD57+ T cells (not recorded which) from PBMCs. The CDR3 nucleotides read TGTGCCAGCAGAATGTGGAGGGACATGGTTCGAGGCTACACCTTC. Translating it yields CASRMWRDMVRGYTF.